One sample yielded the 12 T cell receptor beta chains listed below, sequenced in a study of blood T cell repertoires in COVID-19. Measured with immunoSEQ multiplex PCR; TCRdb has only the in-frame clones, and not every one. Among under 250,000 clones listed, around four fifths were seen once. The material sequenced was peripheral blood. The origin of the receptors is a woman in her sixties who had recovered from COVID-19.

The gene calls are TRBV18 and TRBJ1-2, with D unclear. The CDR3 is 12 amino acids. The V gene's germline CDR1 is KGHSH and CDR2 LQKENI. Trimming took off 2 bases at V and 8 bases at J, with 9 bases between the two ends. This CDR3 is CASSPTEDGYTF. In DNA, the CDR3 is TGTGCCAGCTCACCAACGGAGGACGGCTACACCTTC.

This clone was counted once. The J gene is TRBJ2-1, the V gene TRBV10-1; 7 nucleotides match TRBD1. The V and J ends lost 11 bases and 4 bases, in that order; junction bases with no gene match: 8. Germline V gives CDR1 WNHNN, CDR2 SYGVQD (reference sequence). The CDR3 contains 13 residues. The CDR3 nucleotides read TGCGCCTCTACAGGGGAGAAGTACAATGAGCAGTTCTTC. Protein: CASTGEKYNEQFF.

The chain uses TRBV7-9 and TRBJ1-5; 10 nucleotides align to TRBD1. This CDR3 has 15 amino acids. Germline-derived CDR1 and CDR2 are SEHNR and FQNEAQ (reference sequence). V lost 2 bases and J lost 6; bases outside the gene matches: 4. The DNA for the CDR3 is TGTGCCAGCAGCTTAACGGGACAGGGGCTTCAGCCCCAGCATTTT. Translation gives CASSLTGQGLQPQHF.

This CDR3 is CASSEDRGLLNTIYF. In nucleotides, the CDR3 is TGTGCCAGCAGTGAGGACAGGGGGCTGTTGAACACCATATATTTT. The chain links TRBV6-2 or TRBV6-3 to TRBJ1-3, with 11 positions matching TRBD1. The CDR3 is 15 amino acids. Germline assignment: CDR1 MNHEY and CDR2 SVGEGT. Trimming took 5 bases from V and 7 from J; bases not matched to a gene: 7.

This chain connects TRBV7-2 to TRBJ1-1; the match to TRBD1 covers 7 bases. Germline V gives CDR1 SGHTA, CDR2 FQGNSA. The CDR3 totals 14 residues. The J segment lost 4 bases and the V segment lost 4 bases, leaving 6 bases of the junction unmatched. The DNA of the CDR3 is TGTGCCAGCAGCTCACAGGGGTGGGGCACTGAAGCTTTCTTT. As protein: CASSSQGWGTEAFF.

By sample fraction, this clone is medium-sized. CDR3: CASSQYSSNTEAFF. Here the CDR3 DNA reads TGCGCCAGCAGCCAATACAGTTCGAACACTGAAGCTTTCTTT. V gene TRBV4-1 combines with J gene TRBJ1-1; D unresolved. Trimming pared 2 bases from V and 1 base from J, leaving 8 bases between. The CDR3 is 14 residues long. Germline V CDR1 and CDR2: MGHRA, YSYEKL.

This chain links TRBV10-3 with TRBJ1-3; perhaps TRBD1 as D (6 bases). CDR1 is ENHRY, CDR2 SYGVKD, per germline. The V gene lost 7 bases and the J gene lost 0 bases, with 19 bases spanning the gap. The CDR3 length is 17 residues. This CDR3 is CAITARDTLFSGNTIYF. CDR3 DNA: TGTGCCATCACGGCCCGGGACACTCTATTCTCTGGAAACACCATATATTTT.

This clone was detected only a few times. This chain uses TRBV30 with TRBJ1-6, with TRBD1 identical over 12 bases. Germline V gene sequence: CDR1 GTSNPN, CDR2 SVGIG (reference sequence). The CDR3 consists of 15 residues. V shed 4 bases, J shed 8 bases, and the junction held 6 bases outside the gene matches. The CDR3 reads CAWMPGQGADSPLHF. The CDR3 DNA follows: TGTGCCTGGATGCCGGGACAGGGGGCTGATTCACCCCTCCACTTT. The full variable domain, with the rest looked up from reference TRBV30 and TRBJ1-6, is SQTIHQWPATLVQPVGSPLSLECTVEGTSNPNLYWYRQAAGRGLQLLFYSVGIGQISSEVPQNLSASRPQDRQFILSSKKLLLSDSGFYLCAWMPGQGADSPLHFGNGTRLTVT.

With regard to this clone: The same CDR3 is also encoded by other DNA sequences in this sample. This chain uses TRBV9 with TRBJ1-6, with D uncertain. Between the trimmed V and J ends, which lost 2 bases and 5 bases, there was a span of 8 bases. Germline assignment: CDR1 SGDLS and CDR2 YYNGEE. This CDR3 region has 14 residues. The CDR3 DNA follows: TGTGCCAGCAGCGTTTCAGGAAATAATTCACCCCTCCACTTT. The encoded protein is CASSVSGNNSPLHF.

This chain links TRBV5-1 with TRBJ1-6; D is unclear. The CDR3 contains 15 residues. Trimming left V 0 bases short and J 7 bases short, with 11 bases between. Looked up from germline, CDR1 is SGHRS and CDR2 is YFSETQ. The CDR3 bases are TGCGCCAGCAGCTTGGAGACTAACGGCAATTCACCCCTCCACTTT. Translation: CASSLETNGNSPLHF.

This chain joins TRBV30 and TRBJ2-7; D may be TRBD2 (7 bases). This CDR3 has 17 residues. From germline, CDR1 is GTSNPN and CDR2 SVGIG (reference sequence). Trimming stripped 5 bases from V and 2 bases from J, with 25 bases between. The DNA of the CDR3 is TGTGCCTGGGCACCAACCCTAATGGGGGGGCAGACCTACGAGCAGTACTTC. It specifies CAWAPTLMGGQTYEQYF.

V is TRBV6-5 and J is TRBJ2-7, with a weak D call TRBD1 (5 bases). CDR3 length: 14 residues. In germline, CDR1 is MNHEY, CDR2 SVGAGI. The V gene lost 1 base and the J gene lost 3 bases, with 10 bases spanning the gap. CDR3 DNA sequence: TGTGCCAGCAGTTACTTTGGGGCAGACTACGAGCAGTACTTC. Its translation is CASSYFGADYEQYF.